This T cell receptor beta chain is drawn from a study of shared clonotypes between healthy human individuals. The table came from immunoSEQ multiplex PCR; TCRdb's copy has only in-frame clones and leaves some out. The sample records some 240,000 clones, over 60% being singletons. Germline V gene lookup returns CDR1 LNHDA and CDR2 SQIVND (reference sequence). CDR3 length: 14 amino acids. With V trimmed by 7 bases and J by 0 bases, 4 bases remained unmatched. Source material: memory CD4+ T cells sorted from blood. The subset is: CD45RA-negative fraction. The receptor comes from a man younger than 45 in good health. The chain carries TRBV19 and TRBJ1-1, with 8 positions matching TRBD1. The DNA for the CDR3 is TGTGCCAGTAATCCGACAGGGGTGAACACTGAAGCTTTCTTT. Translation: CASNPTGVNTEAFF.